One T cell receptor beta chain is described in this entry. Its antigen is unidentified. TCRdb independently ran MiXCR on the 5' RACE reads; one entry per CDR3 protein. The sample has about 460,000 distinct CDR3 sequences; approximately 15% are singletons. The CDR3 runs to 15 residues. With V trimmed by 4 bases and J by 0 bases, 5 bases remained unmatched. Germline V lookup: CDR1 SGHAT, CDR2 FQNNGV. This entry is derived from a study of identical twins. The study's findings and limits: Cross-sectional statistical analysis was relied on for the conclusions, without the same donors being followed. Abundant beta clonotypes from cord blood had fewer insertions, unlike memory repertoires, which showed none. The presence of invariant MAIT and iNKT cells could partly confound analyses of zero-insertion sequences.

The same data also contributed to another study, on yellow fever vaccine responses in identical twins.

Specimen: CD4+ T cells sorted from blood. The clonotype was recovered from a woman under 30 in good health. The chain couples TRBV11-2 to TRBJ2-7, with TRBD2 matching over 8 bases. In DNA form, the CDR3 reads TGTGCCAGCAGCTCGCTAGCGGGTCCCTCCTACGAGCAGTACTTC. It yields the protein CASSSLAGPSYEQYF.